This T cell receptor beta chain was sequenced during a study of blood T cell repertoires in COVID-19. This clone occurred once. The CDR3 extends over 14 amino acids. V lost 0 bases, J lost 3 bases, and 6 bases lay in between. Germline V gene sequence: CDR1 KGHSH, CDR2 LQKENI. Sequencing was performed with immunoSEQ multiplex PCR; in TCRdb, only in-frame clones are kept and a portion is missing. The table has under 300,000 clones, 65% to 90% seen once. The chain employs TRBV18 and TRBJ2-1; D is unclear. The receptor was derived from a human donor in a cohort sampled during active COVID-19. Material: peripheral blood. CDR3 DNA: TGTGCCAGCTCACCACCCCCGGGCTACAATGAGCAGTTCTTC. Protein sequence: CASSPPPGYNEQFF.